This paragraph covers one T cell receptor beta chain sequence. The antigen is not known. After autologous stem cell transplantation all patients relapsed, and prior brentuximab vedotin exposure differed between cohorts. Best responses fell into complete response, partial response or progressive disease. Clones were read by immunoSEQ multiplex PCR, and TCRdb kept only the in-frame ones, dropping some. The sample has some 32,000 clones; around 82% are singletons. This sample was taken from a study of PD-1 blockade in classical Hodgkin lymphoma. The study's findings and limits: Similar baseline diversity was found in complete responders and newly diagnosed patients. Newly diagnosed patients were said to have less baseline TCR diversity than healthy donors did.

The sequence was obtained from a human donor with classical Hodgkin lymphoma. The material was peripheral blood mononuclear cells (PBMCs), obtained at baseline.

Here the CDR3 DNA reads TGTGCCAGCAGCTCTGACGGCGAAGGGACCATATATTTT. Encoded protein: CASSSDGEGTIYF. The chain couples TRBV5-5 to TRBJ1-3; D unresolved. The CDR3 has 13 residues. Trimming took 3 bases from V and 10 from J, leaving 14 bases between them. The germline CDR1 and CDR2 sequences are SGHKS and YYEKEE (reference sequence).